The source of this T cell receptor beta chain is a study of Tregs in tolerant kidney transplant recipients (dated by TCRdb to about 2019). Study-level background: Transplants used related donors with nonmyeloablative bone marrow transplantation; mixed chimerism was transient in the human trials. TCRbeta sequencing was used in the study to identify donor-specific regulatory T cells before combined kidney and bone marrow transplantation, and the identified cells were then tracked after transplant. The study at large found these results: Donor-specific Treg expansion was found to exceed global Treg expansion in tolerant patients, suggesting antigen-driven rather than nonspecific expansion. The most biologically relevant and donor-specific TCRbeta repertoire appeared to be identified by expanding Tregs with activated donor B cells. The study was constrained by small patient numbers, and validation of the findings is required in larger populations and under other immunosuppression protocols. Although technical replication error seemed to be minimal, the question of biological reproducibility was not addressed directly. PCR primers changed over time for some patients, so nucleotide-level comparison across those patients' samples was not possible.

Genomic DNA was extracted from sorted cells with the QIAGEN DNeasy Blood and Tissue Kit for TCRbeta CDR3 sequencing. High-throughput TCRbeta CDR3 sequencing, including PCR amplification with bias correction and internal controls, was performed commercially through immunoSEQ. Per the authors' processing: A unique productive TCRbeta sequence was defined by the CDR3 nucleotide sequence when primers matched, and otherwise by the CDR3 amino acid sequence together with the Vbeta and Jbeta genes. As a correction for sorting error, sequences shared between sorted populations at a frequency ratio of 2:1 or less were discarded, and the remaining shared sequences were assigned to the higher population. Donor-reactive sequences were defined as at least 5-fold expanded in CFSE-low cells versus unstimulated cells, with frequency of at least 0.01% in CFSE-low cells. Jensen-Shannon divergence calculated on the top 100 TCRbeta sequences ranked by frequency was used to measure repertoire divergence. For samples with multiple sequencing runs, sorting error was corrected in each run separately before the runs were combined. TCRdb obtained this table from immuneACCESS and retained in-frame rearrangements with V and J assigned. These tables miss some clones; where compared with another copy, unresolved V genes account for less than half of the shortfall, and the remainder is unexplained. V and J calls and clone size follow that table, whereas D and trimming were derived from the DNA. The sample records about 110,000 clones, around 91% of which are singletons. 0.34% of the sample lies in the top ten.

Via the germline V gene, CDR1 is MNHNS and CDR2 SASEGT. Compared with germline, V lacks 6 bases and J lacks 3 bases; bases without a gene match: 1. The CDR3 numbers 14 residues from cysteine through phenylalanine. Of all the DNA, just the CDR3 is kept, 42 bases in frame from base 1. The time point label, read with the paper, signifies: blood sample drawn before combined kidney and bone marrow transplant. Unstimulated Tregs (CD4+CD25+CD127-), CD4+ non-Tregs (CD4+CD25-), CD4 and CD8 cells were FACS-sorted from thawed PBMCs. Patients were several combined kidney and bone marrow transplant recipients from the ITN036ST trial, and only these trial subjects had samples available. Healthy control blood was separated into PBMCs by Ficoll density gradient and cryopreserved, and patient PBMCs were collected both before and after transplant. A note on this clone: Its cognate antigen has yet to be identified. Qualities for individual bases were not recorded, and no much larger clone is one base off.

The receptor was derived from a human donor who received a combined kidney and bone marrow transplant. Recombination linked TRBV6-1 to TRBJ2-2; TRBD1 agrees with 10 junctional bases. This specimen consisted of CD4+ T cells from blood, obtained before the transplant. The CDR3 protein is CASSGTGDTGELFF. The DNA sequence is as follows: TGTGCCAGCAGCGGGACAGGGGACACCGGGGAGCTGTTTTTT.